This TCR beta chain appears in the sequencing data of a study of blood T cell repertoires in COVID-19 (dated by TCRdb to the early 2020s). Broadly, across the study: Collaborator samples came from the United States, Italy and Spain and covered acute and convalescent phases of COVID-19. The prospective study material was composed of cDNA or gDNA derived from T cells, B-cell-depleted T cells, or PBMCs. Deeply sampled blood TCRbeta repertoires from subjects exposed to, actively infected with, or recovered from COVID-19 were included in the dataset. The repertoires were released in a freely available public database intended as a resource for research on the immune response to SARS-CoV-2. Samples were obtained from the ongoing ImmuneRACE study (first 160 participants) and from 1,200 or so subjects provided by 6 global collaborators. The sample metadata nearly always contained a de-identified subject ID, COVID-19 status, age in years and sex. HLA class I and class II types, where available, came from metadata supplied by the sample provider rather than from assay-based typing. Study-wide conclusions, independent of this receptor: Clinical and demographic metadata were provided uncurated, with the amount varying by source and participant.

On this clone: Its antigen remains unidentified. Base qualities are not at hand, and no much larger clone is one base apart.

Each collaborating institution followed its own protocols to collect whole blood in K2EDTA tubes. For TCRbeta analysis, collaborators shipped samples as frozen whole blood, isolated PBMCs, or DNA extracted from either of those sample types. TCRbeta CDR3 regions were amplified from genomic DNA by means of the immunoSEQ Assay, a bias-controlled multiplex PCR. As for the original processing: Nucleated cell counts per sample were estimated from amplification of reference gene primers within the assay. To quantify the absolute abundance of each unique TCRbeta CDR3 rearrangement, sequence reads were collapsed and filtered. For each sample, productive Simpson clonality was calculated by taking the square root of Simpson's diversity index across productive rearrangements. This is the immuneACCESS table as TCRdb keeps it, with only in-frame sequences that have V and J called. A part of the clones is gone; compared with another copy, unresolved V genes explain less than half, and the rest is unexplained. From that table come the V and J calls and clone size; the DNA was used to work out D and trimming. The sample yields 400,000 to 500,000 clones; 80% to 90% were counted once. The biggest ten clones account for approximately 1.4% of the sample.

The sample comprised peripheral blood. This TCR was sampled from a woman aged 30 to 39 with active or convalescent COVID-19.

At the DNA level, the sequence is TGTGCCAGCAGCAAGAGCGGGGGGCAATACGAGCAGTACTTC. It specifies CASSKSGGQYEQYF. The chain is made from TRBV4-2 and TRBJ2-7, with TRBD2 matching 9 junction bases. As encoded in the germline V gene, CDR1 is LGHNA while CDR2 is YNFKEQ. The germline V and J ends show losses of 5 bases and 4 bases respectively, and no gene match explains 6 bases of the junction. Its CDR3 holds 14 amino acids, cysteine through phenylalanine. Here the CDR3 DNA is all that survives: 42 bases in frame from base 1.